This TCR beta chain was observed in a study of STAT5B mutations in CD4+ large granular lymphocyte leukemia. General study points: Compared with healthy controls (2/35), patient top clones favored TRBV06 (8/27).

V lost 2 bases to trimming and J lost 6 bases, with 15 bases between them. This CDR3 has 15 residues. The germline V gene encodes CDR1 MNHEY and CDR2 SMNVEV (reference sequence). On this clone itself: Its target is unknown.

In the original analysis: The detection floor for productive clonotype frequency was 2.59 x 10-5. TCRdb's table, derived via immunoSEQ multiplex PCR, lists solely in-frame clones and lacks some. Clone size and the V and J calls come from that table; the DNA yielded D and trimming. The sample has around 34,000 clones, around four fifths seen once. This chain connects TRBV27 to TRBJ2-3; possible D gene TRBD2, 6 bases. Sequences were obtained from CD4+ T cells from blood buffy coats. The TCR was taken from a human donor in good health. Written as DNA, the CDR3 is TGTGCCAGCAGTTTAAGTTGGACTATGGGGGATACGCAGTATTTT. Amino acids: CASSLSWTMGDTQYF.